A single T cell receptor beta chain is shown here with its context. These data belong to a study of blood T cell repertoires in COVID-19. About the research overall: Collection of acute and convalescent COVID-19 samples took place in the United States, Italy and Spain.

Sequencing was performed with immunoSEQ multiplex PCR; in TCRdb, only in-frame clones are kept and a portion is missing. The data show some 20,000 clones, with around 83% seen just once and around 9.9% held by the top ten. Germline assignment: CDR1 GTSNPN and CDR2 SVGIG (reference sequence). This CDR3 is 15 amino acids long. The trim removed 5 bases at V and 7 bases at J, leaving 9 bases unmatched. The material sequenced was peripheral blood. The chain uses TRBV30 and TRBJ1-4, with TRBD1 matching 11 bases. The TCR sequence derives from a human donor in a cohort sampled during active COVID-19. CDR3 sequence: CAWAPGQGGSEKLFF. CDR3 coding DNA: TGTGCCTGGGCGCCGGGACAGGGGGGGAGTGAAAAACTGTTTTTT.